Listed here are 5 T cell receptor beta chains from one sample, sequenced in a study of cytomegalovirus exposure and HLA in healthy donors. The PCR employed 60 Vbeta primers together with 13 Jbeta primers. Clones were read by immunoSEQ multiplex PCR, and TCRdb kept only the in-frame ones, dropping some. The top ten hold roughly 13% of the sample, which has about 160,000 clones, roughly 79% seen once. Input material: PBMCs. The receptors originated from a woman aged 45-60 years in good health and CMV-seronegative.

Here the CDR3 reads CASSQVRGGSKNIQYF. CDR3 in DNA: TGCGCCAGCAGCCAAGTAAGAGGGGGCTCCAAAAACATTCAGTACTTC. The genes are TRBV4-3 and TRBJ2-4; 7 bases line up with TRBD1. The V and J ends lost 1 base and 2 bases, in that order; junction bases with no gene match: 5. This CDR3 has 16 amino acids. Germline loops: CDR1 LGHNA, CDR2 YSLEER.

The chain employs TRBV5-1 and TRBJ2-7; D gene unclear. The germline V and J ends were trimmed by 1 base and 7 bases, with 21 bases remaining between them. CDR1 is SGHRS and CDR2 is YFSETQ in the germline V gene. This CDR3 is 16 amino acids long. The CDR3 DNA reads TGCGCCAGCAGCTTGTTCGCTAACCGAGCGTCTGGAGAGCAGTACTTC. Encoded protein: CASSLFANRASGEQYF.

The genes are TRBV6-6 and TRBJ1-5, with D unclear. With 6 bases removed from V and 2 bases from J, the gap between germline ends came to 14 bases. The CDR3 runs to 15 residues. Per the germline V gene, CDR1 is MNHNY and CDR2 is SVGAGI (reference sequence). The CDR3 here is CASREDLFGNQPQHF. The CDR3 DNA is TGTGCCAGCAGGGAGGACCTGTTTGGCAATCAGCCCCAGCATTTT.

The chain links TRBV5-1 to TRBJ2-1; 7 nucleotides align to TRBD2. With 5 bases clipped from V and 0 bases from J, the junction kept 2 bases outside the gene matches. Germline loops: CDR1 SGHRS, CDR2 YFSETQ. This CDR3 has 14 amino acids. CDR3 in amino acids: CASRGGSSYNEQFF. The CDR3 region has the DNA TGCGCCAGCAGGGGGGGGAGCTCCTACAATGAGCAGTTCTTC.

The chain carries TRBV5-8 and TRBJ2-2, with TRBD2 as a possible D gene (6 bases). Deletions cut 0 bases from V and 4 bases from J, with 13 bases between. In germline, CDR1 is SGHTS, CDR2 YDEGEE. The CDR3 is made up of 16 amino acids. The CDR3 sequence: CASSLGPSGVTGELFF. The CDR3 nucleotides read TGTGCCAGCAGCTTGGGGCCCTCGGGGGTCACCGGGGAGCTGTTTTTT.